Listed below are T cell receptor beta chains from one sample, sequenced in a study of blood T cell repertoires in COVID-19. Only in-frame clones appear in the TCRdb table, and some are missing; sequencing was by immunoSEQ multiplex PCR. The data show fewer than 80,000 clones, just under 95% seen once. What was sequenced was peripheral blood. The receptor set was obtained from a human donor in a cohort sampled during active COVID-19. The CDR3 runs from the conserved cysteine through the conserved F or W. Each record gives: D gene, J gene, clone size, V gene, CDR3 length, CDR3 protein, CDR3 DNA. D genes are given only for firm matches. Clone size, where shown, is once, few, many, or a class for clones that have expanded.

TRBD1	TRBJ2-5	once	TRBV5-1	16	CASSGQGGHGQETQYF	TGCGCCAGCAGCGGACAGGGGGGTCATGGGCAAGAGACCCAGTACTTC
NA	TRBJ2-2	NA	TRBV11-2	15	CASSPGLRGTGELFF	TGTGCCAGCAGCCCCGGACTAAGGGGCACCGGGGAGCTGTTTTTT
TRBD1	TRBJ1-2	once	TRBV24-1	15	CATSDTRTGGDGYTF	TGTGCCACCAGTGACACTCGGACAGGTGGCGATGGCTACACCTTC
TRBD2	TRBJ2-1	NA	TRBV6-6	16	CASSSLAGGPYNEQFF	TGTGCCAGCAGTTCGTTAGCGGGAGGGCCCTACAATGAGCAGTTCTTC
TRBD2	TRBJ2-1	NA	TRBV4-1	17	CASSQEVGREGWNEQFF	TGCGCCAGCAGCCAAGAAGTAGGGCGGGAGGGCTGGAATGAGCAGTTCTTC
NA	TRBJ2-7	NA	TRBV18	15	CASSPPTLGAYEQYF	TGTGCCAGCTCACCACCAACACTCGGGGCCTACGAGCAGTACTTC
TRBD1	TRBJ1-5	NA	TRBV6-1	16	CASSGGDRGSNQPQHF	TGTGCCAGCAGTGGGGGGGACAGGGGTAGCAATCAGCCCCAGCATTTT
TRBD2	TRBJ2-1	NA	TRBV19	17	CASSIRTSGGAWNEQFF	TGTGCCAGTAGTATAAGGACTAGCGGGGGGGCTTGGAATGAGCAGTTCTTC
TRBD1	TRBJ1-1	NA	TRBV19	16	CASTPMPGQGYTEAFF	TGTGCCAGTACTCCCATGCCGGGACAGGGTTACACTGAAGCTTTCTTT
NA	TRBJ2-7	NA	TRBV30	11	CAWSSAYEQYF	TGTGCCTGGTCCAGCGCCTACGAGCAGTACTTC
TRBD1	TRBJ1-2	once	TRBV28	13	CASSYQGAGGYTF	TGTGCCAGCAGTTATCAGGGGGCCGGCGGCTACACCTTC
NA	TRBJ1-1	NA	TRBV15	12	CATSRDSTEAFF	TGTGCCACCAGCAGGGACAGCACTGAAGCTTTCTTT
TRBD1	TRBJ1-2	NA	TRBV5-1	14	CASSSPTGDYGYTF	TGCGCCAGCAGCTCCCCGACAGGGGACTATGGCTACACCTTC